Here is one T cell receptor (beta chain) with its context. The CDR3 spans 17 residues. The junction had 13 bases not matched to a gene; V was cut back by 6 bases and J by 3 bases. CDR1 and CDR2 (germline): MNHEY, SMNVEV (reference sequence). Primers: 60 Vbeta forward and 13 Jbeta reverse. Repertoires were generated with immunoSEQ multiplex PCR, while TCRdb's copy carries only in-frame clones and drops some. The sample carries some 120,000 clones, roughly 71% recorded once. The data stem from a study of cytomegalovirus exposure and HLA in healthy donors. This clonotype was obtained from a woman aged 50 to 60 in good health and CMV-seropositive. Material for sequencing was PBMCs. The V call is TRBV27, the J call TRBJ1-1, with TRBD1 identical over 10 bases. CDR3 region: CASRLRDRGAKYTEAFF. The CDR3 region has the DNA TGTGCCAGCAGACTCCGGGACAGGGGCGCTAAATACACTGAAGCTTTCTTT.